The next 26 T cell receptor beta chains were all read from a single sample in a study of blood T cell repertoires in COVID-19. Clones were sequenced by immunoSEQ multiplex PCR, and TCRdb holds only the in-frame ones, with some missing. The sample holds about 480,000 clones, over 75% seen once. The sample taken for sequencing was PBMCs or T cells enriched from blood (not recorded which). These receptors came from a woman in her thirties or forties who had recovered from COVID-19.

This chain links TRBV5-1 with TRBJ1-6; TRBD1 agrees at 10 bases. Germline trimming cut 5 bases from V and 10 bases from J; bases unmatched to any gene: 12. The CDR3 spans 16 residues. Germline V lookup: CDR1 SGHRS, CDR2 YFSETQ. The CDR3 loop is CASRFDRGLKSSPLHF. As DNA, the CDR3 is TGCGCCAGCAGATTTGACAGGGGGCTAAAAAGCTCACCCCTCCACTTT.

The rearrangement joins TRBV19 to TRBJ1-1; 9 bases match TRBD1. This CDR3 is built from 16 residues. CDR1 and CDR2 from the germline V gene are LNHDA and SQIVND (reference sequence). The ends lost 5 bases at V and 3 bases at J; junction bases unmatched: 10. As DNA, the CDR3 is TGTGCCAGTAGTCTACAGGGGGCATGGTTGGACACTGAAGCTTTCTTT. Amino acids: CASSLQGAWLDTEAFF.

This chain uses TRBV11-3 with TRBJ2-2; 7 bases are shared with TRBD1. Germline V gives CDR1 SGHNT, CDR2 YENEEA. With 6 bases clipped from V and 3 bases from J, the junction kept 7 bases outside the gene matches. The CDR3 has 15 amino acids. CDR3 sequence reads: CASSTGVTYTGELFF. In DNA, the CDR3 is TGTGCCAGCAGTACAGGGGTCACGTACACCGGGGAGCTGTTTTTT.

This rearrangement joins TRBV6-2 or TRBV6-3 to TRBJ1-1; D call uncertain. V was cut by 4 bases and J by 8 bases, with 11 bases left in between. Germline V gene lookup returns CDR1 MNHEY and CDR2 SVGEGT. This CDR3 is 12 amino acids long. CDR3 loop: CASSFWASEAFF. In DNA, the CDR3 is TGTGCCAGCAGTTTCTGGGCGTCGGAAGCTTTCTTT.

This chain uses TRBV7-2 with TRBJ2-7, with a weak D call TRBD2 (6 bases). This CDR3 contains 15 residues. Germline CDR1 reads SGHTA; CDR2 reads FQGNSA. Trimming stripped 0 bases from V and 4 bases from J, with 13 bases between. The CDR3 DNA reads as TGTGCCAGCAGCTTAGCCTCGGGACTCAGATACGAGCAGTACTTC. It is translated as CASSLASGLRYEQYF.

CDR3 nucleotide sequence: TGCAGTGCTAGTAGACAGGGGAGTCAGCCCCAGCATTTT. As protein: CSASRQGSQPQHF. The J gene is TRBJ1-5, the V gene TRBV20-1, with 8 bases fitting TRBD1. The CDR3 loop spans 13 amino acids. Germline CDR1 reads DFQATT; CDR2 reads SNEGSKA (reference sequence). Germline trimming cut 3 bases from V and 6 bases from J; bases unmatched to any gene: 4.

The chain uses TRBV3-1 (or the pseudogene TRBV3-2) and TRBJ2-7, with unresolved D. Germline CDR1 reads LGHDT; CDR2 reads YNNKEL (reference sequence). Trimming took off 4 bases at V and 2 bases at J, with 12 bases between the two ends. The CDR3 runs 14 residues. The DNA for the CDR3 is TGTGCCAGCAGCCCTGAGACAACGACCTACGAGCAGTACTTC. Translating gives CASSPETTTYEQYF.

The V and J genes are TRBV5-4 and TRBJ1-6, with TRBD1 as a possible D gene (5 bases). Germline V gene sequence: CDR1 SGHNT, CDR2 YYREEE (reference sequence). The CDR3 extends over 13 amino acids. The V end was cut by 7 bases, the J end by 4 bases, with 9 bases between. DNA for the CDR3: TGTGCCAGCTCGGCAGGGTATAATTCACCCCTCCACTTT. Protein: CASSAGYNSPLHF.

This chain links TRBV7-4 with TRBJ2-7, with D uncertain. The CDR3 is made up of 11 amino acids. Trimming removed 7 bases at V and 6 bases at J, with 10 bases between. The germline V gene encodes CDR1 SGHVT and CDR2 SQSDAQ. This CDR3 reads CASMRSVEQYF. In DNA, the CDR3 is TGTGCCAGCATGAGGTCCGTCGAGCAGTACTTC.

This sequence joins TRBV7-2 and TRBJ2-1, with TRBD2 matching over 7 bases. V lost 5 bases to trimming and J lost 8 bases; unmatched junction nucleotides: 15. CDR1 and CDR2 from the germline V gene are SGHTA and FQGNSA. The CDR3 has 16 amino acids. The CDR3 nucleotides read TGTGCCAGCAGCCTCAGACTAGCAGGGTTAATTGATGAGCAGTTCTTC. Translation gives CASSLRLAGLIDEQFF. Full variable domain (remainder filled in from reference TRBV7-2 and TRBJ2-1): GAGVSQSPSNKVTEKGKDVELRCDPISGHTALYWYRQSLGQGLEFLIYFQGNSAPDKSGLPSDRFSAERTGGSVSTLTIQRTQQEDSAVYLCASSLRLAGLIDEQFFGPGTRLTVL.

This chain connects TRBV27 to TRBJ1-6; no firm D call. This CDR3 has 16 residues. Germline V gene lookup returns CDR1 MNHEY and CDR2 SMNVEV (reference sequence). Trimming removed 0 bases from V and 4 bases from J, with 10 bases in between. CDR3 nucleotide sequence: TGTGCCAGCAGTTTATCCCGGACTGGGTATAATTCACCCCTCCACTTT. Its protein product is CASSLSRTGYNSPLHF.

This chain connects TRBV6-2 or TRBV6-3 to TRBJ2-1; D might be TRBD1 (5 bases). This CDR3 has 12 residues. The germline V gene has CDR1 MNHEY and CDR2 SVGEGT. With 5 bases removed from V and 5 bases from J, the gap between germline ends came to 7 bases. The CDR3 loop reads CASSPTDNEQFF. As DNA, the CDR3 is TGTGCCAGCAGTCCGACAGACAATGAGCAGTTCTTC.

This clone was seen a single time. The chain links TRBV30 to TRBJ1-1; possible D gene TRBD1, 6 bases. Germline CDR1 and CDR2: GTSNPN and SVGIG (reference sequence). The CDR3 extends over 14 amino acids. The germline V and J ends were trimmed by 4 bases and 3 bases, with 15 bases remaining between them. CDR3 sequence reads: CAWNLGGAHTEAFF. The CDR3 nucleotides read TGTGCCTGGAATCTGGGGGGGGCCCACACTGAAGCTTTCTTT.

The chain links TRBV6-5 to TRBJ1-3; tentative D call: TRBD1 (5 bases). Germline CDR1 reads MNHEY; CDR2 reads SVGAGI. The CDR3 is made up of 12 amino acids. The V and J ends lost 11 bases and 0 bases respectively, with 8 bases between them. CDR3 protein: CAVRGSGNTIYF. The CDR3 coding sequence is TGTGCCGTAAGGGGCTCTGGAAACACCATATATTTT.

The CDR3: CASSRGGEQYF. Here the CDR3 DNA reads TGTGCCAGCAGCAGGGGTGGCGAGCAGTACTTC. V is TRBV12-3 or TRBV12-4 and J is TRBJ2-7; TRBD1 is a possible D gene (6 bases). V was pared by 6 bases and J by 6 bases, with 9 bases between. This CDR3 is 11 amino acids long.

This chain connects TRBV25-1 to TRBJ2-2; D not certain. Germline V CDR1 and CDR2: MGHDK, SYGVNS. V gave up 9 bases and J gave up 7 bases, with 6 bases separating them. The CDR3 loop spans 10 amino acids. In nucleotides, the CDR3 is TGTGCCAGTGACAACGGGGAGCTGTTTTTT. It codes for CASDNGELFF.

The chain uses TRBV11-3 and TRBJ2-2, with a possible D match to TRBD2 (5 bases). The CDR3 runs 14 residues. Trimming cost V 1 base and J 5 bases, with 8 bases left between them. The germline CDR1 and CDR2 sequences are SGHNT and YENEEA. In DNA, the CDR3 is TGTGCCAGCAGCTTAGGGACTCTGACCGGGGAGCTGTTTTTT. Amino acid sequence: CASSLGTLTGELFF.

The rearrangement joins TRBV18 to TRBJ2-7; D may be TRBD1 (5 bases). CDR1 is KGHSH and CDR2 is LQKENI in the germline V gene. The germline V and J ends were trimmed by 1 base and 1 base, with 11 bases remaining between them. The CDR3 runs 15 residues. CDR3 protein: CASSPQVPGSYEQYF. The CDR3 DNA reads TGTGCCAGCTCACCACAGGTCCCAGGGTCCTACGAGCAGTACTTC.

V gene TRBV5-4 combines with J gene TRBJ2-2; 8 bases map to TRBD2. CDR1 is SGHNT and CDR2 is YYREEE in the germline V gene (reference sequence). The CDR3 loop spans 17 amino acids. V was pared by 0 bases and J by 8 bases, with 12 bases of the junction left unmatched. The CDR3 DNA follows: TGTGCCAGCAGCTTGGAATTAGCGGGAAGCTCTCGTGGGGAGCTGTTTTTT. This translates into CASSLELAGSSRGELFF. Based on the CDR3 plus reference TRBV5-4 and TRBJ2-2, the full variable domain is ETGVTQSPTHLIKTRGQQVTLRCSSQSGHNTVSWYQQALGQGPQFIFQYYREEENGRGNFPPRFSGLQFPNYSSELNVNALELDDSALYLCASSLELAGSSRGELFFGEGSRLTVL.

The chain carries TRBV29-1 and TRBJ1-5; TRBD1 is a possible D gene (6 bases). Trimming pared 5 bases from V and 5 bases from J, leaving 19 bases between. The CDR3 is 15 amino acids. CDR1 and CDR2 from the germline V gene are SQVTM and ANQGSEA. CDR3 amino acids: CSVRKGGGNDQPQHF. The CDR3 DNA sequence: TGCAGCGTTAGGAAGGGGGGGGGCAACGATCAGCCCCAGCATTTT.

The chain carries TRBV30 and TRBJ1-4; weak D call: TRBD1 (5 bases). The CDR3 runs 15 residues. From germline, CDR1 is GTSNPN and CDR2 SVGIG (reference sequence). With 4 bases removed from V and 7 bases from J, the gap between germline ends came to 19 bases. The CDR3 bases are TGTGCCTGGAAAAGATCAGGGCTATTGCCTGAAAAACTGTTTTTT. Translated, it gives CAWKRSGLLPEKLFF.

The CDR3 DNA follows: TGTGCCAGCAGTTTGGTGGCAGGGGATGAAAAACTGTTTTTT. It is translated as CASSLVAGDEKLFF. V usage is TRBV27 and J usage is TRBJ1-4; possible D gene TRBD1, 6 bases. Germline CDR1 and CDR2: MNHEY and SMNVEV (reference sequence). The CDR3 consists of 14 residues. V gave up 3 bases and J gave up 6 bases, with 11 bases separating them.

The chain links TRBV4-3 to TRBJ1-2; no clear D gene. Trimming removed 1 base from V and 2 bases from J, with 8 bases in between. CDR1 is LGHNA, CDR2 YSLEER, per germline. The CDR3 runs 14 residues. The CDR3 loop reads CASSQGGSNYGYTF. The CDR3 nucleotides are TGCGCCAGCAGCCAAGGAGGCAGCAACTATGGCTACACCTTC.

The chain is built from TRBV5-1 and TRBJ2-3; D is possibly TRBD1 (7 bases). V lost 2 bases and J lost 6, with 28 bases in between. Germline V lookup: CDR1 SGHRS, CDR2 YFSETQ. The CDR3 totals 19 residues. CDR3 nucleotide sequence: TGCGCCAGCAGCTTCCCCCCGGGGAGGTTAGCGGCAGGGGGGGATACGCAGTATTTT. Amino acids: CASSFPPGRLAAGGDTQYF.

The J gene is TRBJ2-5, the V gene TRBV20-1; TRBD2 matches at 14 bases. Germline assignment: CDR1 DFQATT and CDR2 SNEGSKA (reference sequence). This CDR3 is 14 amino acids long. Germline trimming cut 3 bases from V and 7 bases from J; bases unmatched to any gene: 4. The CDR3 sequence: CSASPGTSGRTQYF. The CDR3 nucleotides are TGCAGTGCTAGTCCCGGGACTAGCGGGAGGACCCAGTACTTC.

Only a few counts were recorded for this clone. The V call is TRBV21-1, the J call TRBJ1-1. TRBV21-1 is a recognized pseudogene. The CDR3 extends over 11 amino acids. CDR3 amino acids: CASSNPAEAFF. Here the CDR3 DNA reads TGTGCCAGCAGCAACCCCGCTGAAGCTTTCTTT.